The 3 T cell receptor beta chains presented below share a single source sample, sequenced in a study of identical twins. TCRdb called the 5' RACE reads again in MiXCR, with one record for every CDR3 protein. The table shows hundreds of thousands of distinct CDR3 sequences, with less than 7% occurring only once. Specimen: naive T cells sorted from blood. The receptors were gathered from a man between 18 and 29 years old in good health.

This rearrangement joins TRBV2 to TRBJ2-5; 12 bases align to TRBD2. Germline loops: CDR1 SNHLY, CDR2 FYNNEI. CDR3 size: 14 residues. The trim removed 8 bases at V and 5 bases at J, leaving 6 bases unmatched. The DNA for the CDR3 is TGTGCCAGCGCGGCCCTAGCGGGGGGGGAGACCCAGTACTTC. Its protein product is CASAALAGGETQYF.

The chain recombines TRBV20-1 with TRBJ1-3, with D unresolved. Trimming removed 3 bases at V and 0 bases at J, with 9 bases between. CDR1 is DFQATT and CDR2 is SNEGSKA in the germline V gene (reference sequence). This CDR3 has 14 amino acids. CDR3 residues: CSARPGLSGNTIYF. The CDR3, as DNA: TGCAGTGCTAGGCCCGGGCTCTCTGGAAACACCATATATTTT.

This clonotype was recorded many times. J is TRBJ2-5 and V is TRBV5-1; D is unclear. Germline CDR1 is SGHRS and CDR2 is YFSETQ. Trimming cost V 0 bases and J 3 bases, with 12 bases left between them. This CDR3 spans 15 amino acids. As DNA, the CDR3 is TGCGCCAGCAGCTTGGATATAATAAAAGAAGAGACCCAGTACTTC. Its translation: CASSLDIIKEETQYF.